The T cell receptor beta chain described here comes from a study of cytomegalovirus exposure and HLA in healthy donors. CDR1 is SGHVS, CDR2 FQNEAQ, per germline. The CDR3 runs to 14 residues. The J segment lost 8 bases and the V segment lost 4 bases, leaving 10 bases of the junction unmatched. Vbeta (60) and Jbeta (13) primers were used in the PCR. Some clones are missing from TCRdb's copy, which holds only in-frame ones; the method was immunoSEQ multiplex PCR. The sample carries roughly 180,000 clones, approximately 81% recorded once. The TCR was taken from a male donor in good health and CMV-seronegative. The source material was PBMCs. The chain couples TRBV7-8 to TRBJ1-2, with 7 positions matching TRBD1. CDR3 residues: CASSSHRGSGGYTF. Here the CDR3 DNA reads TGTGCCAGCAGCTCTCACAGGGGATCGGGCGGCTACACCTTC.